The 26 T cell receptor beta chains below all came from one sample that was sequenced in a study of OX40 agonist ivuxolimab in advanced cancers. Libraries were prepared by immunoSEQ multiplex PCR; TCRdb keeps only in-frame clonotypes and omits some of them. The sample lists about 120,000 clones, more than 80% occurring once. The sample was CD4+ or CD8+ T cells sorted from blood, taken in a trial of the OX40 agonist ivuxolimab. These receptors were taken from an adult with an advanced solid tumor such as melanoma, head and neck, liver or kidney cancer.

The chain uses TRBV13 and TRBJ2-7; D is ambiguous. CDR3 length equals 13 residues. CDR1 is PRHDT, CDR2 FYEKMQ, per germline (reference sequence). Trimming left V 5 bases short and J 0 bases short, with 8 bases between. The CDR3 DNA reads TGTGCCAGCAGCACCCAGGTCTCCTACGAGCAGTACTTC. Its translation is CASSTQVSYEQYF. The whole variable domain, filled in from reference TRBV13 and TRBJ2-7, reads AAGVIQSPRHLIKEKRETATLKCYPIPRHDTVYWYQQGPGQDPQFLISFYEKMQSDKGSIPDRFSAQQFSDYHSELNMSSLELGDSALYFCASSTQVSYEQYFGPGTRLTVT.

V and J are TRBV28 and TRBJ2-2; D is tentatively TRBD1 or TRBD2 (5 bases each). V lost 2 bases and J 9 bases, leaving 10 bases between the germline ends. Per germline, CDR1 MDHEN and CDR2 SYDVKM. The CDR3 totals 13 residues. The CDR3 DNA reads TGTGCCAGCAGTTTAGCAGGGACCAGGGAGCTGTTTTTT. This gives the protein CASSLAGTRELFF.

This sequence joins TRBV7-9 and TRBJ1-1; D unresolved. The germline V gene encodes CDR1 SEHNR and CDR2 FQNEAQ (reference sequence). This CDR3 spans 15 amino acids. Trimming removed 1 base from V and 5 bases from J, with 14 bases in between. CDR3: CASSLGWGRDTEAFF. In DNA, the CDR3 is TGTGCCAGCAGCTTAGGATGGGGTAGGGATACTGAAGCTTTCTTT.

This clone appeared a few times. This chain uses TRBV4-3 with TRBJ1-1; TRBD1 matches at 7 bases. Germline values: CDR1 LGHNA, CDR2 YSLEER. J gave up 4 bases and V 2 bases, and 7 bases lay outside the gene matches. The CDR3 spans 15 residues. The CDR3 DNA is TGCGCCAGCAGCCAAAAGGACAGGAGCCCCACTGAAGCTTTCTTT. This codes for CASSQKDRSPTEAFF.

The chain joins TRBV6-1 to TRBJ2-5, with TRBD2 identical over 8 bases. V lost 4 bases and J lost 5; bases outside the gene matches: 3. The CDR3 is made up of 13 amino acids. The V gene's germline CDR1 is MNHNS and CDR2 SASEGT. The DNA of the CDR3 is TGTGCCAGCAGTGCGGGGGGGCATGAGACCCAGTACTTC. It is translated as CASSAGGHETQYF.

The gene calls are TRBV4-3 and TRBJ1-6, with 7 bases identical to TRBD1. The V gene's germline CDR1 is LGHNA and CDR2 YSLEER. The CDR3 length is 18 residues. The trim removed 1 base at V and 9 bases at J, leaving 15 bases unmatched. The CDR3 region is CASSQAPGRGRFFSPLHF. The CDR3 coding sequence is TGCGCCAGCAGCCAAGCCCCAGGGAGGGGGCGGTTTTTTTCACCCCTCCACTTT.

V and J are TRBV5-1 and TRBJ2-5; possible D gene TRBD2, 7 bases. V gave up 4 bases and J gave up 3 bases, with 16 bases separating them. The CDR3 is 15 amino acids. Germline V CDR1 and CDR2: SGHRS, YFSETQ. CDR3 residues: CASSRRGGAEETQYF. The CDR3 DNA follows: TGCGCCAGCAGCCGTAGGGGGGGCGCAGAAGAGACCCAGTACTTC.

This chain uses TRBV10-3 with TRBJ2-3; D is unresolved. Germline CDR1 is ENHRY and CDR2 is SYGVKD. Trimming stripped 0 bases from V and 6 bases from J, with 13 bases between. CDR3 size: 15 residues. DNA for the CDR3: TGTGCCATCAGTGAGTCCGGGTGGCCTCCTGATACGCAGTATTTT. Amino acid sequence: CAISESGWPPDTQYF.

For the CDR3, the DNA is TGCGCCAGCAGCTGGGGAGCTACCTCCTACAATGAGCAGTTCTTC. Its translation is CASSWGATSYNEQFF. The V and J genes are TRBV5-1 and TRBJ2-1, with D possibly matching TRBD2 (5 bases). Trimming left V 3 bases short and J 0 bases short, with 10 bases between. CDR1 is SGHRS and CDR2 is YFSETQ in the germline V gene. The CDR3 spans 15 residues.

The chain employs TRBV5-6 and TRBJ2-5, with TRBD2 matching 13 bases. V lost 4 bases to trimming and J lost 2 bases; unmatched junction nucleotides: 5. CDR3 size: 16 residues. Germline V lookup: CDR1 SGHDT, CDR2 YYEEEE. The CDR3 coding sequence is TGTGCCAGCAGCGAGGGACTAGCGGGGACTCAAGAGACCCAGTACTTC. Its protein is CASSEGLAGTQETQYF.

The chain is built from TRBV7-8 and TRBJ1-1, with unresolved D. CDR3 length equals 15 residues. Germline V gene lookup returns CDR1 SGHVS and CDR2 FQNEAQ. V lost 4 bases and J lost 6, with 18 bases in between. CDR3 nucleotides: TGTGCCAGCAGCTACCCCAGGTGGGGTGGGCCTGAAGCTTTCTTT. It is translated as CASSYPRWGGPEAFF.

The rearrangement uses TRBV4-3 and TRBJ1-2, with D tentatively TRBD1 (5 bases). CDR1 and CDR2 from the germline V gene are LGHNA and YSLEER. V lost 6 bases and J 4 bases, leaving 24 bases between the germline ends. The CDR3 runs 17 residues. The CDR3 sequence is CASRKDESAGSSYGYTF. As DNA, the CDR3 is TGCGCCAGCAGAAAAGATGAGTCTGCAGGGTCAAGCTATGGCTACACCTTC.

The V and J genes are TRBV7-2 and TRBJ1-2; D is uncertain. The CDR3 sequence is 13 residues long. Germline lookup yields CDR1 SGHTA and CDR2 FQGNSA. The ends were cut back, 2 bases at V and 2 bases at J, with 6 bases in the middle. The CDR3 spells CASSLTENYGYTF. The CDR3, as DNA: TGTGCCAGCAGCTTAACCGAGAACTATGGCTACACCTTC.

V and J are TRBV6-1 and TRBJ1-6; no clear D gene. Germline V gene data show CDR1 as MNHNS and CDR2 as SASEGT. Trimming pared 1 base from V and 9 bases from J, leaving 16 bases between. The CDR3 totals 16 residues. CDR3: CASSEGAAQLGSPLHF. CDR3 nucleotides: TGTGCCAGCAGTGAAGGGGCGGCCCAACTAGGTTCACCCCTCCACTTT.

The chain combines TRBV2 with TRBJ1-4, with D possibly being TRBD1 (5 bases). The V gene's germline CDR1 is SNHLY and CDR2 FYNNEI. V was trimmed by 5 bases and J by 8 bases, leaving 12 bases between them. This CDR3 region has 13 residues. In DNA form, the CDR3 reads TGTGCCAGCAGTAAAGACAGCGGGGAAAAACTGTTTTTT. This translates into CASSKDSGEKLFF.

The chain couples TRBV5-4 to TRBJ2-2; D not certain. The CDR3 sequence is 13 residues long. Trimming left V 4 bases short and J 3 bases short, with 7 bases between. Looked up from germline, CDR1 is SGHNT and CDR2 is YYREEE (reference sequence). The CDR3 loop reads CASSNGYTGELFF. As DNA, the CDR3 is TGTGCCAGCAGCAATGGTTACACCGGGGAGCTGTTTTTT. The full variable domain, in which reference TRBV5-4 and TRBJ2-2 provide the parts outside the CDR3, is ETGVTQSPTHLIKTRGQQVTLRCSSQSGHNTVSWYQQALGQGPQFIFQYYREEENGRGNFPPRFSGLQFPNYSSELNVNALELDDSALYLCASSNGYTGELFFGEGSRLTVL.

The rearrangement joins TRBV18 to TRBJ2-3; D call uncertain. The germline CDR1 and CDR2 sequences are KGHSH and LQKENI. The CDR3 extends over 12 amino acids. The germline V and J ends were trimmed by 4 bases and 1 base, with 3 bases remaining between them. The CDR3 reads CASSLGTDTQYF. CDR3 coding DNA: TGTGCCAGCTCACTCGGCACAGATACGCAGTATTTT. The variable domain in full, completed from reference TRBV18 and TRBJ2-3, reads NAGVMQNPRHLVRRRGQEARLRCSPMKGHSHVYWYRQLPEEGLKFMVYLQKENIIDESGMPKERFSAEFPKEGPSILRIQQVVRGDSAAYFCASSLGTDTQYFGPGTRLTVL.

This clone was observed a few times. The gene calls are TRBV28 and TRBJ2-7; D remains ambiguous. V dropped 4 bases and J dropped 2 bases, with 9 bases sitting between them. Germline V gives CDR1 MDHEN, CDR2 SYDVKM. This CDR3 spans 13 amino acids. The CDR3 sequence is CASSSGRTYEQYF. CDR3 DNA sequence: TGTGCCAGCAGTTCCGGCAGGACCTACGAGCAGTACTTC.

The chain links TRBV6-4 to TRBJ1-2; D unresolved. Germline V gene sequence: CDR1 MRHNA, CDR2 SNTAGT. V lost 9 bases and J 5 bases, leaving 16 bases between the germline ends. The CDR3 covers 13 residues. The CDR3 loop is CARDGRLRYGYTF. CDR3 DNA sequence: TGTGCCAGGGATGGACGGTTGAGGTATGGCTACACCTTC.

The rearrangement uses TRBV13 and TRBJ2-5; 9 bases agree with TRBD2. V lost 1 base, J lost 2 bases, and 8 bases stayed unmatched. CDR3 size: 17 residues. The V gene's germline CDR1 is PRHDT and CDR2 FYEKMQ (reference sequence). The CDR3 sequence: CASSLVGLAGNQETQYF. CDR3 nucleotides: TGTGCCAGCAGCTTAGTTGGGCTAGCGGGGAATCAAGAGACCCAGTACTTC.

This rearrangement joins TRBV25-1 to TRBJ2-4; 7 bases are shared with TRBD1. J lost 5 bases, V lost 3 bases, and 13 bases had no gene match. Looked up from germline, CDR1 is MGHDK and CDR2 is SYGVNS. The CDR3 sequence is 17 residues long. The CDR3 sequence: CASSDTRGGLRENIQYF. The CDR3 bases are TGTGCCAGCAGTGACACCCGAGGGGGCTTAAGGGAAAACATTCAGTACTTC.

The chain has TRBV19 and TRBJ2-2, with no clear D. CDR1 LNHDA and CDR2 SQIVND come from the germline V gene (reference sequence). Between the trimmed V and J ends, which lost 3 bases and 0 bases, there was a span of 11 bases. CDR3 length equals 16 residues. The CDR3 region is CASSISRNPNTGELFF. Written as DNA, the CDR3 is TGTGCCAGTAGTATTTCCCGGAATCCGAACACCGGGGAGCTGTTTTTT. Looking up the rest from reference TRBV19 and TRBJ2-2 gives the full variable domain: DGGITQSPKYLFRKEGQNVTLSCEQNLNHDAMYWYRQDPGQGLRLIYYSQIVNDFQKGDIAEGYSVSREKKESFPLTVTSAQKNPTAFYLCASSISRNPNTGELFFGEGSRLTVL.

This CDR3 reads CASSPGGGPHSPLHF. The CDR3 DNA sequence: TGTGCCAGCAGCCCCGGGGGGGGACCCCATTCACCCCTCCACTTT. The gene calls are TRBV7-3 and TRBJ1-6; D is possibly TRBD1 (5 bases). Trimming left V 5 bases short and J 8 bases short, with 16 bases between. Looked up from germline, CDR1 is SGHTA and CDR2 is FQGTGA. This CDR3 comprises 15 residues. Looking up the rest from reference TRBV7-3 and TRBJ1-6 gives the full variable domain: GAGVSQTPSNKVTEKGKYVELRCDPISGHTALYWYRQSLGQGPEFLIYFQGTGAADDSGLPNDRFFAVRPEGSVSTLKIQRTERGDSAVYLCASSPGGGPHSPLHFGNGTRLTVT.

The CDR3 sequence: CASSPRTVPNSPLHF. Here the CDR3 DNA reads TGCGCCAGCAGCCCCCGGACAGTCCCTAATTCACCCCTCCACTTT. The genes are TRBV5-1 and TRBJ1-6; possibly TRBD1 for D (6 bases). The V and J ends lost 4 bases and 6 bases respectively, with 14 bases between them. The V gene's germline CDR1 is SGHRS and CDR2 YFSETQ. The CDR3 length is 15 residues.

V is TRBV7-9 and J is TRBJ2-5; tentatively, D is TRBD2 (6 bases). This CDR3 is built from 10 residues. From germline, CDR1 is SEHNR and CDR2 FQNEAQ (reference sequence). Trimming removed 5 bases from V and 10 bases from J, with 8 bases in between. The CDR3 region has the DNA TGTGCCAGCAGCCCCGGGAGCCAGTACTTC. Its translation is CASSPGSQYF.

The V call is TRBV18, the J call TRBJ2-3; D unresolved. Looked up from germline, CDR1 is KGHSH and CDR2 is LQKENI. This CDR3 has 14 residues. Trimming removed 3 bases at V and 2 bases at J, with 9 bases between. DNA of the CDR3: TGTGCCAGCTCACCCGGACCCTCCACAGATACGCAGTATTTT. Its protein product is CASSPGPSTDTQYF.